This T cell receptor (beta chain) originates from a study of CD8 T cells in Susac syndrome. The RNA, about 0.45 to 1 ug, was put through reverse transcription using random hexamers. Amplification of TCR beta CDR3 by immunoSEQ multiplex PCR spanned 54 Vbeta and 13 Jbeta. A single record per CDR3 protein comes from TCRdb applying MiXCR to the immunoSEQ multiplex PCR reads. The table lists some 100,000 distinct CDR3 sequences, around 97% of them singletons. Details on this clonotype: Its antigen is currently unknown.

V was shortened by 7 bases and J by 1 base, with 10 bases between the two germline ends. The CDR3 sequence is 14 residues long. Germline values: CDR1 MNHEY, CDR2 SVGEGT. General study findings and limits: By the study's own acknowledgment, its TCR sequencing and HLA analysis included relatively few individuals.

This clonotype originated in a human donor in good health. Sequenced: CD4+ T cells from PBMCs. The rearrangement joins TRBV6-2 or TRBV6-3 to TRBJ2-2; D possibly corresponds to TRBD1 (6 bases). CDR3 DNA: TGTGCCAGCACCCAGGGACAGAACACCGGGGAGCTGTTTTTT. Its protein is CASTQGQNTGELFF.